The present entry profiles one TCR beta chain with its context. The antigen is unknown. Patients picked for sequencing had shown CD8+CD57+ cell expansion detected by flow cytometry. These data come from a study of CD8+CD57+ T cells in acquired aplastic anemia. General study results and limits: Patients and controls shared over 25 CD8+ CDR3 sequences, highly expressed in patients.

The TCR beta profiling, which covered VDJ combination and CDR3 sequence, was carried out using genomic DNA as the template. From the reads, TCRdb called clonotypes with MiXCR, one entry per CDR3 protein. The sample holds roughly 170,000 distinct CDR3 sequences, approximately 48% seen once. CDR1 is MGHDK and CDR2 is SYGVNS in the germline V gene. J lost 5 bases, V lost 6 bases, and 14 bases had no gene match. The CDR3 extends over 16 amino acids. The chain has TRBV25-1 and TRBJ2-3, with 7 bases identical to TRBD2. The receptor comes from a human donor with aplastic anemia. The sequencing input was sorted CD4+, CD8+, or CD8+CD57+ T cells (not recorded which) from PBMCs. The CDR3 here is CASSVAMGGGGDTQYF. As DNA, the CDR3 is TGTGCCAGCAGCGTAGCTATGGGGGGGGGGGGAGATACGCAGTATTTT.